This TCR beta chain was identified in a study of blood T cell repertoires in COVID-19. Study-wide context: The cDNA or gDNA used as material had been derived from T cells, B-cell-depleted T cells, or PBMCs.

This CDR3 spans 14 amino acids. Germline V gives CDR1 SNHLY, CDR2 FYNNEI. Trimming cost V 8 bases and J 2 bases; bases outside gene matches: 5. In the original analysis: Nucleated cell number was recorded as an estimate derived from reference gene primer amplification. The assay was immunoSEQ multiplex PCR, and TCRdb's table has in-frame clones only and misses some. The V and J calls and the clone size are those of that table, but D and trimming were determined from the DNA. The table shows 95,000 to 150,000 clones, with about 90% occurring only once. The TCR sequence derives from a woman in her forties or fifties with active or convalescent COVID-19. Specimen: peripheral blood. The V gene is TRBV2, the J gene TRBJ2-7; the match to TRBD1 covers 11 bases. CDR3 coding DNA: TGTGCCAGCTATTCGGGACAGGGGGCCTACGAGCAGTACTTC. Its translation: CASYSGQGAYEQYF.